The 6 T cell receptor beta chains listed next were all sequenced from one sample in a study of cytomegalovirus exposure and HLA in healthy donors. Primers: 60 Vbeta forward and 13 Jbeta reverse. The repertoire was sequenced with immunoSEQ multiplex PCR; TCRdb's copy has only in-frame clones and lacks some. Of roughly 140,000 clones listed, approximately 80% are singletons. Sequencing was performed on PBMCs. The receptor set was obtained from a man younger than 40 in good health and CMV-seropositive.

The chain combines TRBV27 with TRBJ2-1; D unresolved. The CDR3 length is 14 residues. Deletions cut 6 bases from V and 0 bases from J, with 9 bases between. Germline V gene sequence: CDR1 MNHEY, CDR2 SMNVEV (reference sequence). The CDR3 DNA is TGTGCCAGCAGCCCTTCGAGCTCCTACAATGAGCAGTTCTTC. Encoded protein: CASSPSSSYNEQFF.

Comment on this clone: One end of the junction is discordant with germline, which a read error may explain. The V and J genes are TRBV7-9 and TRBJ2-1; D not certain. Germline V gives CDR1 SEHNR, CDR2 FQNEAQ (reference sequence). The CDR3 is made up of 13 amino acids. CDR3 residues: CSSSLVGYNEQFF. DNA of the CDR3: TGTTCCAGCAGCTTAGTCGGGTACAATGAGCAGTTCTTC.

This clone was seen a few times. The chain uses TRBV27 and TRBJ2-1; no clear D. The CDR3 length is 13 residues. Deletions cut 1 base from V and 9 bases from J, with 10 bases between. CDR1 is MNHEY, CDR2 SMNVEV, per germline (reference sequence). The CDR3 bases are TGTGCCAGCAGTTTATTGGGCCAAGCTGAGCAGTTCTTC. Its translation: CASSLLGQAEQFF.

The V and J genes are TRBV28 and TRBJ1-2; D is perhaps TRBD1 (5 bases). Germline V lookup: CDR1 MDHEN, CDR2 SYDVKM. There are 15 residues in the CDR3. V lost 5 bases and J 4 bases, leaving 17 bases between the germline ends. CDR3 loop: CASSPPGGHVYGYTF. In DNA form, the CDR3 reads TGTGCCAGCAGTCCCCCAGGCGGACACGTCTATGGCTACACCTTC.

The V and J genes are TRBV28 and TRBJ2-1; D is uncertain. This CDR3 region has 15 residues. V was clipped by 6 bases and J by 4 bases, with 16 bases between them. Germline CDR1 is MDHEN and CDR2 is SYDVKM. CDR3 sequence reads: CASSSIAPVYNEQFF. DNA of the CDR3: TGTGCCAGCAGCTCCATCGCGCCGGTTTACAATGAGCAGTTCTTC.

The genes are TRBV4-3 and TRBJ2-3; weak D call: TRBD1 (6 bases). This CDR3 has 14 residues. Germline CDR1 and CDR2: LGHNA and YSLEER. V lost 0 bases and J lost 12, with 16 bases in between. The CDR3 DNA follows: TGCGCCAGCAGCCAAGACCAAATCCCGGGACAACAGTATTTT. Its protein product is CASSQDQIPGQQYF.